The 7 T cell receptor beta chains below come from one sample, sequenced in a study of chemoradiotherapy in HPV16-positive cancers. Sequenced by immunoSEQ multiplex PCR; TCRdb stores in-frame clones only, minus some. The table lists some 34,000 clones, roughly 90% of them singletons. The sequenced sample was blood, obtained from a patient who underwent chemoradiotherapy. The receptors come from a human donor with HPV-associated anogenital cancer.

The chain recombines TRBV4-1 with TRBJ1-4; the D is unclear. Germline V gives CDR1 MGHRA, CDR2 YSYEKL. With 1 base removed from V and 7 bases from J, the gap between germline ends came to 7 bases. CDR3 length equals 13 residues. The CDR3 bases are TGCGCCAGCAGCCAAGGTCGAGTTGAAAAACTGTTTTTT. Translating gives CASSQGRVEKLFF.

CDR3 residues: CASSFGQGETQYF. In DNA form, the CDR3 reads TGCGCCAGCAGCTTCGGGCAGGGAGAGACCCAGTACTTC. The rearrangement uses TRBV5-1 and TRBJ2-5, with a weak D call TRBD1 (5 bases). Looked up from germline, CDR1 is SGHRS and CDR2 is YFSETQ. The V end lost 2 bases, the J end lost 4 bases, and 9 bases lay between the germline ends. The CDR3 loop spans 13 amino acids.

The chain uses TRBV6-6 and TRBJ2-1; 8 nucleotides agree with TRBD1. Germline values: CDR1 MNHNY, CDR2 SVGAGI (reference sequence). The CDR3 runs to 14 residues. Unmatched junction bases numbered 9, after V lost 7 bases and J lost 7 bases. The CDR3 region has the DNA TGTGCCAGCACCGGACAGGGTCGTGGGAATGAGCAGTTCTTC. The encoded protein is CASTGQGRGNEQFF.

This chain connects TRBV5-1 to TRBJ2-2, with D uncertain. CDR3 length: 15 amino acids. V was cut by 6 bases and J by 5 bases, with 17 bases left in between. The germline CDR1 and CDR2 sequences are SGHRS and YFSETQ. CDR3 region: CASKAERAWTGELFF. CDR3 nucleotide sequence: TGCGCCAGCAAAGCTGAAAGGGCGTGGACCGGGGAGCTGTTTTTT.

V is TRBV9 and J is TRBJ2-1, with 15 bases lining up with TRBD2. With V trimmed by 3 bases and J by 8 bases, 6 bases remained unmatched. Germline V gives CDR1 SGDLS, CDR2 YYNGEE. This CDR3 comprises 16 residues. The DNA for the CDR3 is TGTGCCAGCAGCGCCCGGACTAGCGGGGGGGCATATGAGCAGTTCTTC. Its translation: CASSARTSGGAYEQFF.

V and J are TRBV4-2 and TRBJ2-7; TRBD2 matches 11 bases. This CDR3 comprises 17 residues. Germline trimming cut 1 base from V and 2 bases from J; bases unmatched to any gene: 7. Germline V gene lookup returns CDR1 LGHNA and CDR2 YNFKEQ. CDR3 protein: CASSQVTSGGPTYEQYF. The CDR3 coding sequence is TGTGCCAGCAGCCAAGTAACTAGCGGGGGTCCGACCTACGAGCAGTACTTC.

This clone is a singleton in its sample. V gene TRBV28 combines with J gene TRBJ1-5; the D is unclear. This CDR3 is 14 amino acids long. Germline lookup yields CDR1 MDHEN and CDR2 SYDVKM. Deletions cut 8 bases from V and 2 bases from J, with 13 bases between. As DNA, the CDR3 is TGTGCCAGCCTCGATAATCGGGGCAATCAGCCCCAGCATTTT. This codes for CASLDNRGNQPQHF.